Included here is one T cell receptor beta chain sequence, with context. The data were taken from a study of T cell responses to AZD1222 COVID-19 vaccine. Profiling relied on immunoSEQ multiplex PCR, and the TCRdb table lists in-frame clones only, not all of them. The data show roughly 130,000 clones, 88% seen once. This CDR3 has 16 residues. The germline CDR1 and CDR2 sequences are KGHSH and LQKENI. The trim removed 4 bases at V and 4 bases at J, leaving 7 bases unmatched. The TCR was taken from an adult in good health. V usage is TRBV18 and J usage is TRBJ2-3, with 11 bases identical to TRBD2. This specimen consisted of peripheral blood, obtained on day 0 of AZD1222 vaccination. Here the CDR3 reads CASSRVAGGPPDTQYF. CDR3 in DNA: TGTGCCAGCTCACGAGTAGCGGGAGGGCCCCCAGATACGCAGTATTTT.